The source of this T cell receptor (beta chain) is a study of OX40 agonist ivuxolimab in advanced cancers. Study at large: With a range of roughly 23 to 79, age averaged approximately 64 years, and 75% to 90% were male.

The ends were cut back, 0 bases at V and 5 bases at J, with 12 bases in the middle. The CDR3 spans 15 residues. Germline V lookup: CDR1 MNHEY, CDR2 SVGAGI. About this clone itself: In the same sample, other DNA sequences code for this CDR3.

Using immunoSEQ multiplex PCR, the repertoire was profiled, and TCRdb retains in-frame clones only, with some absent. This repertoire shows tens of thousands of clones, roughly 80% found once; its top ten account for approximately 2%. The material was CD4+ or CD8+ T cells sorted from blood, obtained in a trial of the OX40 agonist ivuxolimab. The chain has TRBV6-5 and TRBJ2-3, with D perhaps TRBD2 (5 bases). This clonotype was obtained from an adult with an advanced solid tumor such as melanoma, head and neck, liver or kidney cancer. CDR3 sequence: CASSYSNRLRDTQYF. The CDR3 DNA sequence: TGTGCCAGCAGTTACTCGAACAGACTACGAGATACGCAGTATTTT.